The source of this T cell receptor beta chain is a study of post-analysis software for immune sequencing data. Unique molecular identifiers were built into the TCR beta cDNA libraries. MiXCR, applied by TCRdb to the PCR reads, yields one record per CDR3 protein. The sample consists of hundreds of thousands of distinct CDR3 sequences, about 50% of them appearing once. The study's findings and limits: Patients showed TRBV5-6, TRBV5-1 and TRBV20-1 among four to six TRBV segments more frequent than in controls.

The CDR3 extends over 14 amino acids. Trimming removed 5 bases at V and 5 bases at J, with 15 bases between. The germline V gene encodes CDR1 SEHNR and CDR2 FQNEAQ (reference sequence). For this clonotype: Its target is not known.

The chain joins TRBV7-9 to TRBJ1-1; possibly TRBD1 for D (6 bases). The material sequenced was blood. This receptor was obtained from a girl between 5 and 17 years old with multiple sclerosis. CDR3 sequence: CASSMGGAGTEAFF. DNA for the CDR3: TGTGCCAGCAGCATGGGGGGGGCAGGAACTGAAGCTTTCTTT.